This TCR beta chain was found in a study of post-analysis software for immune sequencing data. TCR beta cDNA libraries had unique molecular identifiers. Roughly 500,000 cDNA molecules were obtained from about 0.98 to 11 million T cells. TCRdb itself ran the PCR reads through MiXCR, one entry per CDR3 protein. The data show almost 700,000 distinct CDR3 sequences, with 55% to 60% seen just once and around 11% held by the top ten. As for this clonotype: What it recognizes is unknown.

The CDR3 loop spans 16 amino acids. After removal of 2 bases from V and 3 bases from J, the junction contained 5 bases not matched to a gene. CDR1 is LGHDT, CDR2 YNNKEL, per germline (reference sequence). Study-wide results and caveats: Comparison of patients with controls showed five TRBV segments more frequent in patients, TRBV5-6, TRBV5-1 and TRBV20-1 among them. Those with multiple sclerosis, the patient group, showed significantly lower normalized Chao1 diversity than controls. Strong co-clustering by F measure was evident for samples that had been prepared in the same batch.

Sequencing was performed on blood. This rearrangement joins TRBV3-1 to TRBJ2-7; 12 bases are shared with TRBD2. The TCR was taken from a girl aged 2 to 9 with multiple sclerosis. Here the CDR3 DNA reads TGTGCCAGCAGCCAATCGAGACTAGCGGGAGTCTACGAGCAGTACTTC. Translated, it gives CASSQSRLAGVYEQYF.